The TCR beta chain under discussion was sequenced for a study of shared T cell receptors in the human thymus. Profiled with immunoSEQ multiplex PCR; TCRdb holds only in-frame clones, not every one. The top ten hold more than 0.01% of the sample, which has over 450,000 clones, around 78% seen once. CDR1 is SGHNT, CDR2 YYREEE, per germline (reference sequence). V lost 3 bases, J lost 6 bases, and 15 bases lay in between. The CDR3 is 14 residues long. A further study also used this sample, focusing on human thymus T cells. Per that paper: Repertoires from thymus and blood appeared to show biased V and J gene usage. Overlap was high between thymic repertoires from unrelated individuals, as reported in related research.

The chain couples TRBV5-4 to TRBJ1-1, with D maybe TRBD1 (6 bases). The receptor was derived from a boy less than two years old with a congenital heart defect. Material for sequencing was thymocytes. Here the CDR3 reads CASSSAGERAEAFF. The CDR3 bases are TGTGCCAGCAGCTCCGCAGGGGAACGCGCTGAAGCTTTCTTT.